This T cell receptor (beta chain) was identified in a study of CD8+ T cells in alopecia areata. About the research overall: Affected scalp percentage determined the severity score of treated patients. Study-level results: TCR sharing was clearer in mice than between patients, perhaps partly owing to patient HLA diversity.

As to treatment: oral pan-JAK inhibitor, 5-10 mg twice daily. Germline trimming cut 0 bases from V and 2 bases from J; bases unmatched to any gene: 6. This CDR3 has 16 amino acids. The germline gives CDR1 SGHNT, CDR2 YYREEE (reference sequence). For this clone: Its cognate antigen is unknown.

As the sequencing template, cDNA was produced by extracting RNA and reverse transcribing it. The repertoire was sequenced with immunoSEQ multiplex PCR; TCRdb's copy has only in-frame clones and lacks some. This sample has 180,000 or so clones, with over 45% found just once. This chain joins TRBV5-4 and TRBJ2-5; TRBD1 matches 8 bases. Specimen: CD4+ T cells sorted from blood, collected at week 24, from a patient treated with tofacitinib. The sequence came from a human donor with alopecia areata. The CDR3 reads CASSLEPGQAQETQYF. Here the CDR3 DNA reads TGTGCCAGCAGCTTGGAGCCGGGACAGGCTCAAGAGACCCAGTACTTC.